What follows describes a single TCR beta chain. Its recognized antigen is unknown. Base qualities are not at hand, and no much larger clone is one base apart. CDR1 and CDR2 are read off the germline V gene as SGHVS and FNYEAQ. The CDR3, cysteine through phenylalanine, is 15 amino acids long. The retained sequence is limited to the CDR3, 45 bases, with the frame set at the first base. V and J are truncated by 3 bases and 0 bases respectively, leaving an intervening sequence of 9 bases. The sample is drawn from a study of PD-1 blockade in classical Hodgkin lymphoma (dated by TCRdb to 2019 to 2021). As for the study more broadly: Nivolumab dosing was 3 mg/kg intravenously every 2 weeks, continuing until either disease progression or unacceptable toxicity. The study used TCR beta sequencing and CyTOF to define a peripheral blood immune signature of response to PD-1 blockade in classical Hodgkin lymphoma. The full study reports these points: Newly diagnosed patients were reported to have lower baseline TCR diversity than healthy donors, and relapsed/refractory patients were reported to have lower baseline TCR diversity still. Lower diversity was observed in patients in whom nivolumab was started less than 1 year after ASCT, and these patients were excluded from later analyses so that confounding by immune reconstitution would be avoided. A significant rise by C4D1 was seen in CD4+ but not CD8+ TCR diversity (p=0.0027 vs p=0.16), with the rise being most apparent in complete responders (p=0.02). The study was restricted to a single clinical trial cohort, and the causes of repertoire differences, possibly disease activity or prior therapy, were left undefined. Trial patients achieving complete response had baseline diversity similar to newly diagnosed patients, whereas partial responders and progressors had significantly lower diversity.

Interpreted using the paper, the time point label stands for: cycle 1 day 1 (C1D1), immediately before nivolumab initiation. Relapse after autologous stem cell transplantation had occurred in all trial patients, and cohorts A, B and C were distinguished by prior brentuximab vedotin exposure. The trial cohort comprised approximately 55 patients with relapsed/refractory classical Hodgkin lymphoma whose best overall responses were complete response, partial response or progressive disease. Trial patients were treated with single-agent nivolumab in the multi-cohort phase II CheckMate 205 trial. An independent review committee assessed best overall response by applying the 2007 International Working Group response criteria. PBMCs from the trial were collected at three points: immediately before nivolumab initiation (C1D1), and during therapy at cycle 2 day 1 and cycle 4 day 1. Peripheral blood was collected in 8 mL Vacutainer Cell Preparation Tubes, from which PBMCs were isolated by centrifugation and then cryopreserved.

Genomic DNA was isolated using the Qiagen DNeasy kit from unsorted PBMCs as well as from negatively selected CD4+ and CD8+ fractions. TCR beta CDR3 regions were subjected to amplification by immunoSEQ multiplex PCR with primers that anneal to V and J segments. A synthetic immune receptor repertoire was used to minimize amplification bias, and any remaining bias was removed computationally after sequencing. For the original study's pipeline: Custom Python scripts were used to quantify repertoire diversity as the Shannon entropy index. The unsorted, CD4+ and CD8+ repertoires were each analyzed separately, with the exception of combined analyses, where CD4+ and CD8+ sequences were merged in silico. Clonal expansion was defined as at least a 2-fold frequency increase after treatment relative to C1D1, with a pseudocount of 0.5 for undetected baseline clones. Singleton clones were defined as clones with 0 or 1 copy at C1D1, and non-singleton clones were defined as clones with 2 or more copies. Clones expanded in unsorted samples were annotated as CD4+, CD8+ or unknown by matching protein sequences in sorted samples from the same patient. Diversity changes from C1D1 to C4D1 were tested in paired samples using Wilcoxon tests. TCRdb holds this immuneACCESS table with in-frame rearrangements only. Some clones are missing; in checked studies, unresolved V genes explain under half, and the rest has no known cause. For V, J and clone size, that table is used; D and trimming come from the DNA. For this sample there are more than 45,000 clones; 73% appear just once. 11% of the sample is held by the ten biggest clonotypes.

The TCR was taken from a human donor with classical Hodgkin lymphoma. The input for sequencing was peripheral blood mononuclear cells (PBMCs), taken at baseline. The V and J segments used are TRBV7-6 and TRBJ2-1, with the D gene uncertain. The CDR3 loop reads CASSFVLSSYNEQFF. The nucleotide sequence is given as TGTGCCAGCAGCTTCGTGTTAAGCTCCTACAATGAGCAGTTCTTC. With the portions outside the CDR3 filled from the reference TRBV7-6 and TRBJ2-1 genes, the complete variable region becomes GAGVSQSPRYKVTKRGQDVALRCDPISGHVSLYWYRQALGQGPEFLTYFNYEAQQDKSGLPNDRFSAERPEGSISTLTIQRTEQRDSAMYRCASSFVLSSYNEQFFGPGTRLTVL.